A single sample gave rise to the 26 T cell receptor beta chains below, sequenced in a study of blood T cell repertoires in COVID-19 (TCRdb year 2020). Libraries were constructed by the immunoSEQ multiplex PCR assay. TCRdb obtained this table from immuneACCESS and retained in-frame rearrangements with V and J assigned. These tables miss some clones; where compared with another copy, unresolved V genes account for less than half of the shortfall, and the remainder is unexplained. This sample has tens of thousands of clones in its table, and approximately 85% of those were observed once. The top ten constitute around 2.7% of the sample. The sample comprised peripheral blood. All receptors come from a man in his fifties or sixties with active COVID-19.

This clone was seen a few times. Sequence at one end of the junction differs from germline and may be a read error. V and J are TRBV7-2 and TRBJ1-6; 7 nucleotides agree with TRBD1. CDR1 and CDR2 (germline): SGHTA, FQGNSA. The CDR3 consists of 14 residues. The CDR3 nucleotides read TGTGCCAGCAGATTAGACAGGGTGGCTTCACCCCTCCACTTT. Protein: CASRLDRVASPLHF.

This chain joins TRBV29-1 and TRBJ1-1; 11 bases line up with TRBD1. The CDR3 sequence is 14 residues long. V lost 6 bases and J lost 1; bases outside the gene matches: 4. Per germline, CDR1 SQVTM and CDR2 ANQGSEA. In DNA, the CDR3 is TGCAGCGTCCCGGGACAGGGGGAGAACACTGAAGCTTTCTTT. Protein product: CSVPGQGENTEAFF.

The chain links TRBV11-3 to TRBJ2-1, with 10 bases matching TRBD2. The trim removed 6 bases at V and 7 bases at J, leaving 3 bases unmatched. Germline CDR1 reads SGHNT; CDR2 reads YENEEA. This CDR3 region has 13 residues. In nucleotides, the CDR3 is TGTGCCAGCAGTCCTAGCGGGAGTAATGAGCAGTTCTTC. This gives the protein CASSPSGSNEQFF.

V gene TRBV7-3 combines with J gene TRBJ2-2, with TRBD1 identical over 7 bases. CDR1 and CDR2 from the germline V gene are SGHTA and FQGTGA. This CDR3 comprises 15 residues. V shed 4 bases, J shed 1 base, and the junction held 3 bases outside the gene matches. The CDR3 DNA reads TGTGCCAGCAGCTCGGGGACAGAGAACACCGGGGAGCTGTTTTTT. This gives the protein CASSSGTENTGELFF.

The chain joins TRBV11-2 to TRBJ2-1, with D maybe TRBD2 (6 bases). The germline V gene encodes CDR1 SGHAT and CDR2 FQNNGV. Trimming took off 0 bases at V and 9 bases at J, with 15 bases between the two ends. The CDR3 runs to 15 residues. The CDR3 region has the DNA TGTGCCAGCAGCTTAGAGAGAGACACTAGCATTGAGCAGTTCTTC. This translates into CASSLERDTSIEQFF.

This CDR3 reads CASSYSTGVNTEAFF. CDR3 DNA sequence: TGTGCCAGCAGTTACTCGACAGGGGTTAACACTGAAGCTTTCTTT. V usage is TRBV6-5 and J usage is TRBJ1-1; 8 bases are a match to TRBD1. V lost 0 bases to trimming and J lost 2 bases; unmatched junction nucleotides: 2. CDR1 and CDR2 (germline): MNHEY, SVGAGI. The CDR3 loop spans 15 amino acids.

This clone turned up a few times. This chain links TRBV27 with TRBJ2-7; possibly TRBD2 for D (5 bases). The V end lost 6 bases, the J end lost 10 bases, and 16 bases lay between the germline ends. Germline values: CDR1 MNHEY, CDR2 SMNVEV (reference sequence). CDR3 size: 12 residues. The chain's CDR3 is CASRNSASGQYF. The CDR3 DNA reads TGTGCCAGCAGAAATTCCGCTTCGGGACAGTACTTC.

The rearrangement uses TRBV24-1 and TRBJ2-1; 9 positions match TRBD1. V shed 5 bases, J shed 9 bases, and the junction held 7 bases outside the gene matches. Germline V gene sequence: CDR1 KGHDR, CDR2 SFDVKD. The CDR3 runs to 14 residues. In nucleotides, the CDR3 is TGTGCCACCAGTGTCACCGGGACAGGGTGTGAGCAGTTCTTC. Amino acids: CATSVTGTGCEQFF.

The rearrangement joins TRBV7-9 to TRBJ2-7; 11 bases agree with TRBD1. The trim removed 5 bases at V and 5 bases at J, leaving 8 bases unmatched. Germline V CDR1 and CDR2: SEHNR, FQNEAQ (reference sequence). CDR3 length: 15 amino acids. The CDR3 sequence is CASSPGTGGWNEQYF. The CDR3 DNA is TGTGCCAGCAGCCCTGGGACAGGGGGTTGGAACGAGCAGTACTTC.

J is TRBJ1-4 and V is TRBV6-6, with 8 positions matching TRBD1. CDR1 MNHNY and CDR2 SVGAGI come from the germline V gene (reference sequence). J was trimmed by 7 bases and V by 7 bases; bases with no gene match: 5. The CDR3 is 13 amino acids. CDR3 sequence: CASIADRVEKLFF. The CDR3 DNA is TGTGCCAGCATCGCGGACAGGGTTGAAAAACTGTTTTTT.

V is TRBV29-1 and J is TRBJ1-5; maybe TRBD1 (5 bases). The germline gives CDR1 SQVTM, CDR2 ANQGSEA. The CDR3 runs 12 residues. The V end was cut by 6 bases, the J end by 7 bases, with 13 bases between. The chain's CDR3 is CSVGVEGQPQHF. The DNA for the CDR3 is TGCAGCGTCGGAGTGGAGGGGCAGCCCCAGCATTTT.

V gene TRBV6-5 combines with J gene TRBJ1-4; no clear D gene. Germline loops: CDR1 MNHEY, CDR2 SVGAGI. The CDR3 spans 14 residues. V lost 4 bases and J 8 bases, leaving 14 bases between the germline ends. The CDR3 DNA reads TGTGCCAGCAGTTCAGGCCTCATGAGCGAAAAACTGTTTTTT. Its translation: CASSSGLMSEKLFF.

The J gene is TRBJ2-3, the V gene TRBV5-1; possibly TRBD2 for D (5 bases). The germline gives CDR1 SGHRS, CDR2 YFSETQ. Trimming removed 7 bases from V and 2 bases from J, with 8 bases in between. The CDR3 totals 12 residues. CDR3 DNA sequence: TGCGCCAGCGCGAGGGACACAGATACGCAGTATTTT. This translates into CASARDTDTQYF. The full variable domain, with the rest looked up from reference TRBV5-1 and TRBJ2-3, is KAGVTQTPRYLIKTRGQQVTLSCSPISGHRSVSWYQQTPGQGLQFLFEYFSETQRNKGNFPGRFSGRQFSNSRSEMNVSTLELGDSALYLCASARDTDTQYFGPGTRLTVL.

The CDR3 is CASSLGQMAGVGAETQYF. DNA of the CDR3: TGCGCCAGCAGCTTGGGGCAGATGGCGGGAGTCGGTGCGGAGACCCAGTACTTC. The genes are TRBV5-1 and TRBJ2-5; 7 bases are shared with TRBD2. The CDR3 length is 18 residues. Trimming removed 0 bases from V and 5 bases from J; junction bases left unmatched: 16. CDR1 is SGHRS and CDR2 is YFSETQ in the germline V gene.

This sequence joins TRBV5-1 and TRBJ1-3; 7 bases are a match to TRBD1. The CDR3 totals 18 residues. Germline assignment: CDR1 SGHRS and CDR2 YFSETQ. V shed 4 bases, J shed 0 bases, and the junction held 13 bases outside the gene matches. In nucleotides, the CDR3 is TGCGCCAGCAGCCTTGGGGGCGGACAGGCCAACTCTGGAAACACCATATATTTT. Its translation: CASSLGGGQANSGNTIYF.

The chain combines TRBV5-1 with TRBJ1-4; D possibly corresponds to TRBD1 (6 bases). The CDR3 has 15 amino acids. With 3 bases removed from V and 3 bases from J, the gap between germline ends came to 12 bases. Germline CDR1 and CDR2: SGHRS and YFSETQ. This CDR3 is CASSSAGAPNEKLFF. CDR3 coding DNA: TGCGCCAGCAGCTCGGCGGGGGCACCTAATGAAAAACTGTTTTTT.

The V gene is TRBV27, the J gene TRBJ2-1; 7 bases map to TRBD2. Germline V CDR1 and CDR2: MNHEY, SMNVEV (reference sequence). The V and J ends lost 4 bases and 9 bases, in that order; junction bases with no gene match: 9. This CDR3 contains 14 residues. CDR3 in amino acids: CASSSKRDRGEQFF. The DNA for the CDR3 is TGTGCCAGCAGTTCCAAGCGGGATAGGGGTGAGCAGTTCTTC.

The chain employs TRBV9 and TRBJ2-2, with D hard to call. CDR1 and CDR2 from the germline V gene are SGDLS and YYNGEE. V lost 4 bases and J lost 7, with 11 bases in between. The CDR3 has 13 residues. CDR3 loop: CASSPRPGGELFF. CDR3 coding DNA: TGTGCCAGCAGCCCCCGACCGGGCGGGGAGCTGTTTTTT. Full variable domain (outside the CDR3, taken from reference TRBV9 and TRBJ2-2): DSGVTQTPKHLITATGQRVTLRCSPRSGDLSVYWYQQSLDQGLQFLIQYYNGEERAKGNILERFSAQQFPDLHSELNLSSLELGDSALYFCASSPRPGGELFFGEGSRLTVL.

This chain joins TRBV7-9 and TRBJ2-1, with D hard to call. Per the germline V gene, CDR1 is SEHNR and CDR2 is FQNEAQ (reference sequence). V was cut by 0 bases and J by 10 bases, with 16 bases left in between. The CDR3 is made up of 15 amino acids. The CDR3 loop is CASSLAAAGLGEQFF. CDR3 in DNA: TGTGCCAGCAGCTTAGCCGCAGCTGGTCTAGGAGAGCAGTTCTTC. The variable domain in full, with the rest retrieved from reference TRBV7-9 and TRBJ2-1, is DTGVSQNPRHKITKRGQNVTFRCDPISEHNRLYWYRQTLGQGPEFLTYFQNEAQLEKSRLLSDRFSAERPKGSFSTLEIQRTEQGDSAMYLCASSLAAAGLGEQFFGPGTRLTVL.

This clone was seen more than once but under ten times. CDR3 nucleotides: TGCGCCAGCAGCCAAGTCGCAGGGTTCTATGGCTACACCTTC. Translating gives CASSQVAGFYGYTF. The gene calls are TRBV4-1 and TRBJ1-2, with D possibly TRBD1 on 5 matching bases. Germline V lookup: CDR1 MGHRA, CDR2 YSYEKL. The length of the CDR3 is 14 residues. Trimming left V 1 base short and J 4 bases short, with 10 bases between.

The genes are TRBV7-9 and TRBJ2-3; 8 bases line up with TRBD2. CDR1 is SEHNR, CDR2 FQNEAQ, per germline (reference sequence). Losses at the gene ends were 4 bases for V and 3 bases for J; bases not matched to a gene: 9. The length of the CDR3 is 16 residues. DNA for the CDR3: TGTGCCAGCAGCTATTTAGGACGGGGGGGGACAGATACGCAGTATTTT. Residues: CASSYLGRGGTDTQYF.

This clone was observed once. This chain joins TRBV5-5 and TRBJ1-5; 8 nucleotides agree with TRBD1. Per germline, CDR1 SGHKS and CDR2 YYEKEE (reference sequence). Unmatched junction bases numbered 7, after V lost 4 bases and J lost 4 bases. CDR3 length: 15 amino acids. CDR3 sequence reads: CASSQGTGKNQPQHF. The CDR3, as DNA: TGTGCCAGCAGCCAAGGGACAGGCAAAAATCAGCCCCAGCATTTT.

The CDR3 region is CASSELGDFNQPQHF. For the CDR3, the DNA is TGTGCCAGCAGTGAATTGGGGGACTTCAATCAGCCCCAGCATTTT. V is TRBV2 and J is TRBJ1-5; D possibly corresponds to TRBD1 (5 bases). With 2 bases removed from V and 3 bases from J, the gap between germline ends came to 11 bases. In germline, CDR1 is SNHLY, CDR2 FYNNEI. This CDR3 region has 15 residues.

This sequence joins TRBV5-1 and TRBJ1-1, with 8 positions matching TRBD1. CDR1 and CDR2 (germline): SGHRS, YFSETQ. This CDR3 region has 13 residues. J lost 7 bases, V lost 4 bases, and 6 bases had no gene match. CDR3 residues: CASSGQGAYEAFF. CDR3 coding DNA: TGCGCCAGCAGCGGGCAGGGGGCGTATGAAGCTTTCTTT.

The genes are TRBV12-3 or TRBV12-4 and TRBJ1-1, with a tentative D call TRBD1 (6 bases). Trimming pared 5 bases from V and 1 base from J, leaving 8 bases between. The length of the CDR3 is 13 residues. CDR3 residues: CASSRTANTEAFF. In DNA, the CDR3 is TGTGCCAGCAGTAGGACAGCGAACACTGAAGCTTTCTTT.

Here the CDR3 reads CASKAGAGDLEQFF. DNA for the CDR3: TGTGCCAGCAAGGCGGGAGCGGGAGATCTTGAGCAGTTCTTC. The rearrangement links TRBV2 to TRBJ2-1; TRBD2 matches at 8 bases. J lost 9 bases, V lost 7 bases, and 11 bases had no gene match. Per germline, CDR1 SNHLY and CDR2 FYNNEI. This CDR3 is 14 amino acids long.